This T cell receptor (beta chain) was profiled in a study of T-cell reconstitution after alpha-beta-depleted transplantation in children. The germline gives CDR1 MDHEN, CDR2 SYDVKM. V dropped 6 bases and J dropped 6; count of bases not matched to a gene: 4. This CDR3 spans 12 amino acids. This clonotype was observed many times. Its antigen is currently unknown. During its preparation, the TCRbeta library received unique molecular identifiers. MiXCR, applied by TCRdb to the PCR reads, yields one record per CDR3 protein. Altogether approximately 230,000 distinct CDR3 sequences are present, about 26% being singletons, with the ten largest covering more than 2%. Overall study findings and caveats: Surviving recipient T cells and intrathymic progenitors accounted for some patients' high TCRbeta diversity at day 60. Reportedly, only several hundred clones from non-depleted graft cells drove alpha-beta T-cell counts at about two months. Newly produced T cells mostly accounted for T-cell counts and diversity one year post-transplant.

Sample: PBMCs, taken before TCRalphabeta/CD19-depleted stem cell transplant. The receptor was isolated from a girl aged 2 to 10 with Fanconi anemia, due to receive a stem cell transplant. The chain combines TRBV28 with TRBJ2-7; 8 bases fit TRBD1. The CDR3 bases are TGTGCCAGCAGCCAGGGGGCCTTCGAGCAGTACTTC. It yields the protein CASSQGAFEQYF.